This T cell receptor beta chain derives from a study of OX40 agonist ivuxolimab in advanced cancers. Study observations and caveats: Circulating CD4+ and CD8+ T cells showed clonal expansion by week 6 at 0.1 to 3.0 mg/kg.

The data were produced by immunoSEQ multiplex PCR, yet TCRdb's version contains in-frame clones alone and is incomplete. The repertoire includes over 40,000 clones, 80% to 85% of them detected once, and 3% sits in the top ten. A word on this clone: The antigen remains unidentified.

V lost 4 bases, J lost 0 bases, and 13 bases lay in between. This CDR3 spans 15 amino acids. The germline V gene has CDR1 LNHDA and CDR2 SQIVND (reference sequence). This receptor was taken from an adult with an advanced solid tumor such as melanoma, head and neck, liver or kidney cancer. The chain couples TRBV19 to TRBJ2-7, with TRBD1 as a possible D gene (6 bases). The sample was CD4+ or CD8+ T cells sorted from blood, taken in a trial of the OX40 agonist ivuxolimab. CDR3 nucleotides: TGTGCCAGTAGTAACCAGGGGCATGTCTCCTACGAGCAGTACTTC. Its translation is CASSNQGHVSYEQYF.